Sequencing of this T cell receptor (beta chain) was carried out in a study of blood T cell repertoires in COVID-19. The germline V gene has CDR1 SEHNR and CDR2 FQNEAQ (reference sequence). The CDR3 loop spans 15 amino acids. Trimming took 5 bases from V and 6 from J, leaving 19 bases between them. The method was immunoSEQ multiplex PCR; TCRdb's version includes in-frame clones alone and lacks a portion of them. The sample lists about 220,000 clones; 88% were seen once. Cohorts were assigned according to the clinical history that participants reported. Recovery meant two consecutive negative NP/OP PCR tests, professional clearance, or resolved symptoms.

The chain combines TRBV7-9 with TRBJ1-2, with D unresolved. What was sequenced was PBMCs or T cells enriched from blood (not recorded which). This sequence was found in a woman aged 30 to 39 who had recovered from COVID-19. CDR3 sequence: CASSPPPGLFDGYTF. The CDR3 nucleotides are TGTGCCAGCAGCCCCCCCCCAGGTTTGTTCGATGGCTACACCTTC.